The 19 T cell receptor beta chains given below trace back to one sample, sequenced in a study of Ad26.COV2.S vaccination and SARS-CoV-2 variants listed by TCRdb under 2021. Libraries were built with the immunoSEQ multiplex PCR assay. Sourced from immuneACCESS, this table was stored by TCRdb with only in-frame sequences that have V and J called. A share of the clones is absent; for the studies checked, an unresolved V gene accounts for under half, and the remainder has no known explanation. In all, the sample holds approximately 400,000 clones, and around 84% of those were seen once. The ten most abundant clones make up roughly 3.5% of the sample. This specimen's treatment or condition label, interpreted: about 20 received Ad26.COV2.S at low or high dose, single or two shots; about five received placebo; per-sample allocation not given. Repertoires of vaccine and placebo recipients were sequenced from samples collected on day 63 after the first injection.

Source: peripheral blood, taken in a trial of Ad26.COV2.S vaccine versus placebo. The source is a person aged 18-60 years who received the Ad26.COV2.S COVID-19 vaccine or a placebo.

This clone has only one observation. The chain combines TRBV5-1 with TRBJ1-4; a weak D match, TRBD1 (6 bases). The CDR3 has 16 amino acids. V was trimmed by 0 bases and J by 8 bases, leaving 17 bases between them. The germline gives CDR1 SGHRS, CDR2 YFSETQ. The CDR3: CASSLGQFLGAEKLFF. CDR3 nucleotide sequence: TGCGCCAGCAGCTTGGGGCAATTTTTGGGGGCCGAAAAACTGTTTTTT.

J is TRBJ2-1 and V is TRBV2; no definite D call. Trimming left V 6 bases short and J 10 bases short, with 13 bases between. The CDR3 is 12 residues long. Germline assignment: CDR1 SNHLY and CDR2 FYNNEI. The CDR3 protein is CASRMDTREQFF. In nucleotides, the CDR3 is TGTGCCAGCAGGATGGATACGAGGGAGCAGTTCTTC.

The chain has TRBV13 and TRBJ2-7; 12 bases line up with TRBD2. The germline V gene has CDR1 PRHDT and CDR2 FYEKMQ (reference sequence). The CDR3 length is 14 residues. Trimming took 5 bases from V and 6 from J; bases not matched to a gene: 5. The CDR3: CASSIRLAGVEQYF. CDR3 sequence (DNA): TGTGCCAGCAGCATAAGACTAGCGGGAGTCGAGCAGTACTTC.

The DNA for the CDR3 is TGTGCCAGCAGCAATTCCAGGCTAGCGGTAGACAATGAGCAGTTCTTC. Translating gives CASSNSRLAVDNEQFF. The chain couples TRBV21-1 to TRBJ2-1; the listed D gene, TRBD2, was not tested against the DNA. TRBV21-1 is reported as a pseudogene. This CDR3 is built from 16 residues.

In its sample, this clone was seen a few times. CDR3 region: CASSLRTGRSPLHF. DNA of the CDR3: TGTGCCAGCAGCTTAAGGACAGGGCGGTCACCCCTCCACTTT. This chain connects TRBV7-2 to TRBJ1-6, with 8 bases lining up with TRBD1. This CDR3 spans 14 amino acids. CDR1 and CDR2 from the germline V gene are SGHTA and FQGNSA. Unmatched junction bases numbered 4, after V lost 2 bases and J lost 10 bases.

The chain uses TRBV9 and TRBJ2-7; 8 nucleotides align to TRBD1. CDR3 size: 15 residues. From germline, CDR1 is SGDLS and CDR2 YYNGEE. The V segment lost 0 bases and the J segment 2 bases; nucleotides outside the gene matches: 4. The CDR3 here is CASSVEQGDTYEQYF. CDR3 in DNA: TGTGCCAGCAGCGTAGAACAGGGGGATACCTACGAGCAGTACTTC.

The chain joins TRBV4-1 to TRBJ1-3; D is undetermined. CDR1 and CDR2 from the germline V gene are MGHRA and YSYEKL. The CDR3 has 16 residues. Deletions cut 1 base from V and 4 bases from J, with 14 bases between. This CDR3 is CASSQGADALGNTIYF. The CDR3 coding sequence is TGCGCCAGCAGCCAAGGAGCCGACGCGTTAGGAAACACCATATATTTT.

The chain joins TRBV3-1 (or the pseudogene TRBV3-2) to TRBJ2-7; D gene uncertain. The CDR3 has 14 residues. V dropped 4 bases and J dropped 2 bases, with 12 bases sitting between them. Germline values: CDR1 LGHDT, CDR2 YNNKEL (reference sequence). CDR3 protein: CASSPSVVPYEQYF. The CDR3, as DNA: TGTGCCAGCAGCCCCAGCGTCGTACCCTACGAGCAGTACTTC.

V and J are TRBV6-7 and TRBJ2-5; D remains unclear. TRBV6-7 is treated as an ORF (open reading frame) with a function not yet certain. The CDR3 is 14 residues long. Trimming took off 5 bases at V and 1 base at J, with 11 bases between the two ends. The CDR3: CASSPRKLQETQYF. The CDR3 DNA is TGTGCCAGCAGTCCCCGGAAGCTCCAAGAGACCCAGTACTTC.

This chain links TRBV13 with TRBJ2-7; 10 nucleotides line up with TRBD2. The V gene end was trimmed by 6 bases and the J gene end by 5 bases; junction bases not matched to a gene: 19. Per the germline V gene, CDR1 is PRHDT and CDR2 is FYEKMQ (reference sequence). CDR3 length: 18 amino acids. The CDR3 coding sequence is TGTGCCAGCAGATCACTGGTTTGGTCTAGCGGGAGAGGCCACGAGCAGTACTTC. Translating gives CASRSLVWSSGRGHEQYF.

CDR3 nucleotide sequence: TGTGCCAGCAGCCAAGATCTAACACCTTCCTACGAGCAGTACTTC. Its protein is CASSQDLTPSYEQYF. This chain connects TRBV3-1 (or the pseudogene TRBV3-2) to TRBJ2-7; D not resolved. Per germline, CDR1 LGHDT and CDR2 YNNKEL (reference sequence). Trimming took 0 bases from V and 1 from J, leaving 10 bases between them. The CDR3 runs 15 residues.

V and J are TRBV28 and TRBJ1-6; the D is unclear. This CDR3 has 16 residues. Germline CDR1 reads MDHEN; CDR2 reads SYDVKM. Trimming left V 3 bases short and J 4 bases short, with 13 bases between. CDR3 nucleotide sequence: TGTGCCAGCAGTTTTTGGTCCTTATCGTATAATTCACCCCTCCACTTT. Protein sequence: CASSFWSLSYNSPLHF.

The V gene is TRBV11-2, the J gene TRBJ2-7; 9 positions match TRBD2. Losses at the gene ends were 2 bases for V and 4 bases for J; bases not matched to a gene: 3. CDR3 length: 14 amino acids. Germline V CDR1 and CDR2: SGHAT, FQNNGV. Here the CDR3 DNA reads TGTGCCAGCAGCTTAAAGCGGGAGGATTACGAGCAGTACTTC. Protein: CASSLKREDYEQYF.

This rearrangement joins TRBV29-1 to TRBJ2-2, with D uncertain. This CDR3 region has 15 residues. Germline V gene data show CDR1 as SQVTM and CDR2 as ANQGSEA. V was clipped by 3 bases and J by 3 bases, with 14 bases between them. In DNA, the CDR3 is TGCAGCGTTGAGTTGATCAGTTTGGACACCGGGGAGCTGTTTTTT. Translating it yields CSVELISLDTGELFF.

This clone was observed once. The chain employs TRBV28 and TRBJ2-7; TRBD2 is a possible D gene (7 bases). Trimming cost V 7 bases and J 7 bases, with 20 bases left between them. There are 14 residues in the CDR3. The V gene's germline CDR1 is MDHEN and CDR2 SYDVKM. In DNA, the CDR3 is TGTGCCAGCACCCGCCCCGGGGGGCTAGAAGAGCAGTACTTC. It encodes CASTRPGGLEEQYF.

The chain combines TRBV12-5 with TRBJ1-2; possible D gene TRBD1, 5 bases. This CDR3 is 14 amino acids long. Germline V gene data show CDR1 as LGHNT and CDR2 as FRNRAP. Trimming pared 10 bases from V and 7 bases from J, leaving 22 bases between. This chain's CDR3 is CATKPDGGAGGYTF. The CDR3 DNA is TGTGCTACCAAACCGGACGGCGGGGCCGGTGGCTACACCTTC.

This rearrangement joins TRBV7-2 to TRBJ2-7, with TRBD1 matching 7 bases. The CDR3 sequence is 13 residues long. Germline V lookup: CDR1 SGHTA, CDR2 FQGNSA. V lost 2 bases, J lost 3 bases, and 1 base stayed unmatched. The CDR3 reads CASSLWDSYEQYF. DNA of the CDR3: TGTGCCAGCAGCTTATGGGACAGCTACGAGCAGTACTTC. Full variable domain (outside the CDR3, taken from reference TRBV7-2 and TRBJ2-7): GAGVSQSPSNKVTEKGKDVELRCDPISGHTALYWYRQSLGQGLEFLIYFQGNSAPDKSGLPSDRFSAERTGGSVSTLTIQRTQQEDSAVYLCASSLWDSYEQYFGPGTRLTVT.

The rearrangement uses TRBV28 and TRBJ1-5; possibly TRBD1 for D (5 bases). Germline CDR1 is MDHEN and CDR2 is SYDVKM. V shed 2 bases and J shed 5 bases, with 16 bases lying between them. The CDR3 extends over 16 amino acids. Here the CDR3 reads CASSLVGQGPYQPQHF. The CDR3, as DNA: TGTGCCAGCAGTTTAGTTGGGCAGGGACCGTATCAGCCCCAGCATTTT.

The rearrangement links TRBV5-4 to TRBJ2-1, with 12 bases identical to TRBD1. Germline loops: CDR1 SGHNT, CDR2 YYREEE (reference sequence). V dropped 9 bases and J dropped 8; count of bases not matched to a gene: 6. The CDR3 spans 13 residues. The CDR3 DNA reads as TGTGCCACCCCGGGACAGGGGGCCTATGAGCAGTTCTTC. This encodes CATPGQGAYEQFF.